This TCR beta chain was captured in a study of OX40 agonist ivuxolimab in advanced cancers. Notes on the study in general: The CD4+ and CD8+ T cells in the blood had expanded clonally by week 6 at 0.1 to 3.0 mg/kg. Expanded clones belonging to CD8+ T cells outnumbered, on average, those of CD4+.

Individuals having autoimmune disease history or systemic immunosuppression were not enrolled. Blood sampling took place at baseline, cycle 4 day 1, and cycle 7 day 1. Libraries were prepared by immunoSEQ multiplex PCR; TCRdb keeps only in-frame clonotypes and omits some of them. The sample includes under 70,000 clones, approximately 90% of them seen just once. As regards this clone: Its antigen is undetermined.

The source is an adult with an advanced solid tumor such as melanoma, head and neck, liver or kidney cancer. The sequencing here drew on CD4+ or CD8+ T cells sorted from blood, taken in a trial of the OX40 agonist ivuxolimab.

CDR3 sequence: CASSSRQVAGADTQYF. The DNA for the CDR3 is TGTGCCAGCAGCTCTAGACAGGTAGCGGGAGCAGATACGCAGTATTTT. The rearrangement joins TRBV7-9 to TRBJ2-3; 9 bases align to TRBD2. CDR1 is SEHNR, CDR2 FQNEAQ, per germline (reference sequence). The CDR3 has 16 residues. V was clipped by 4 bases and J by 4 bases; unmatched bases: 9.